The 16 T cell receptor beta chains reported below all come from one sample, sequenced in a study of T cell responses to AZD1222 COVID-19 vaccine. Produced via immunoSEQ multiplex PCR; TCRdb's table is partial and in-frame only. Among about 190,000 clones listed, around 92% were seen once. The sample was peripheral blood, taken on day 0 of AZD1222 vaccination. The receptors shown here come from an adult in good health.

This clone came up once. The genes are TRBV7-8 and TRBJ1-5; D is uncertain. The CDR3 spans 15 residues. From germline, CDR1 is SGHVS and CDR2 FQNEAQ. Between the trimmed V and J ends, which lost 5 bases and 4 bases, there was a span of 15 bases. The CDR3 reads CASSPPGRANQPQHF. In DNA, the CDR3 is TGTGCCAGCAGCCCCCCGGGTAGGGCTAATCAGCCCCAGCATTTT.

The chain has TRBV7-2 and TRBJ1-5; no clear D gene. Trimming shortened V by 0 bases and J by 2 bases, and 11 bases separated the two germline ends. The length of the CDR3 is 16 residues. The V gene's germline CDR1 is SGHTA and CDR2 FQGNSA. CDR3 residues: CASSLALGMGNQPQHF. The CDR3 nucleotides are TGTGCCAGCAGCTTAGCTCTGGGAATGGGCAATCAGCCCCAGCATTTT.

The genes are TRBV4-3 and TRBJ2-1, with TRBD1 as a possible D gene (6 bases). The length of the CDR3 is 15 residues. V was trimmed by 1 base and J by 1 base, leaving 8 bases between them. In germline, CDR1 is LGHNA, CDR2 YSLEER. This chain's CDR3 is CASSQGQVSYNEQFF. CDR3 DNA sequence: TGCGCCAGCAGCCAAGGACAGGTATCCTACAATGAGCAGTTCTTC.

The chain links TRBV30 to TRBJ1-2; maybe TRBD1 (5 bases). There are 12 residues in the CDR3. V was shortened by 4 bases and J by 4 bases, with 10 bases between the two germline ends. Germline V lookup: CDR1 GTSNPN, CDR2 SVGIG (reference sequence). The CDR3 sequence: CAWTRALYGYTF. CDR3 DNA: TGTGCCTGGACCAGGGCCCTCTATGGCTACACCTTC.

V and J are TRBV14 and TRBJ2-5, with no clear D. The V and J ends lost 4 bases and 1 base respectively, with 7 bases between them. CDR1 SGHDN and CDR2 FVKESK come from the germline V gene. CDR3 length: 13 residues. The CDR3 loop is CASSLHLQETQYF. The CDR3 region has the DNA TGTGCCAGCAGCCTACATCTCCAAGAGACCCAGTACTTC.

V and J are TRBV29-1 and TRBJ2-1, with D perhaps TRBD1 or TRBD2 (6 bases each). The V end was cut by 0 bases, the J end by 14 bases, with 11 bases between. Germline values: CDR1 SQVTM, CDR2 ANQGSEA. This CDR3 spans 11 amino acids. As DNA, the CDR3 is TGCAGCGTTGAAGATCCGGGGGCTAAGTTCTTC. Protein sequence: CSVEDPGAKFF.

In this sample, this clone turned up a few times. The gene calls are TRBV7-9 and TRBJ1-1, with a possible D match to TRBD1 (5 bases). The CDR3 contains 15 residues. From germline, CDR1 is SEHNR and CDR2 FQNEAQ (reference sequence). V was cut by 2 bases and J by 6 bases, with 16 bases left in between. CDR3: CASSLHGQGGAEAFF. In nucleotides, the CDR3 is TGTGCCAGCAGCTTACACGGCCAGGGAGGGGCTGAAGCTTTCTTT.

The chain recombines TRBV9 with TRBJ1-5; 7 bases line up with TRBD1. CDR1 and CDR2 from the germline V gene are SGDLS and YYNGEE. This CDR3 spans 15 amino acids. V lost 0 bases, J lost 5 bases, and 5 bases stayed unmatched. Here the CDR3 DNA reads TGTGCCAGCAGCGTAGGAGGGGGCCGCGATCAGCCCCAGCATTTT. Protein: CASSVGGGRDQPQHF.

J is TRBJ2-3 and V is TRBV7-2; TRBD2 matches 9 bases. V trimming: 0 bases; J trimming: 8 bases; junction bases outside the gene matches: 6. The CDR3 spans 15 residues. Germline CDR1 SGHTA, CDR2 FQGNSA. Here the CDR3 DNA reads TGTGCCAGCAGCTTAGCTAGCGGGGGATCGGGTACGCAGTATTTT. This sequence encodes CASSLASGGSGTQYF. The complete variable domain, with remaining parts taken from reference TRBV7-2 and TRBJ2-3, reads GAGVSQSPSNKVTEKGKDVELRCDPISGHTALYWYRQSLGQGLEFLIYFQGNSAPDKSGLPSDRFSAERTGGSVSTLTIQRTQQEDSAVYLCASSLASGGSGTQYFGPGTRLTVL.

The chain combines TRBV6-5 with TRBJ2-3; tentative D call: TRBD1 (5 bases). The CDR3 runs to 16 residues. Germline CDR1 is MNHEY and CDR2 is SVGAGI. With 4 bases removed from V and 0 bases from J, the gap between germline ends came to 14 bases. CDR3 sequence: CASSLGLQVSTDTQYF. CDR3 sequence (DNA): TGTGCCAGCAGTTTGGGGTTACAGGTTAGCACAGATACGCAGTATTTT.

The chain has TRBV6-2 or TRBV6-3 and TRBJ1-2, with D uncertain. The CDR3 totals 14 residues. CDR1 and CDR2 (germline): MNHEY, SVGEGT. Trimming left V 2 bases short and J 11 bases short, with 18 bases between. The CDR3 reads CASSYRPGSRPYTF. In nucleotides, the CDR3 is TGTGCCAGCAGTTACCGGCCAGGTTCGCGTCCGTACACCTTC.

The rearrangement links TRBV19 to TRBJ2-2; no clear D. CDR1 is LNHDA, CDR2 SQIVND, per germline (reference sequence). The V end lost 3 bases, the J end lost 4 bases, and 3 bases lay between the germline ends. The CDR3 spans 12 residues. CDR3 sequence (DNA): TGTGCCAGTAGTATCGTCACCGGGGAGCTGTTTTTT. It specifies CASSIVTGELFF.

The DNA for the CDR3 is TGTGCCAGCAGTGGGACGGTGGGAAGCTCCTATAATTCACCCCTCCACTTT. This translates into CASSGTVGSSYNSPLHF. The V call is TRBV2, the J call TRBJ1-6; no definite D call. CDR1 is SNHLY and CDR2 is FYNNEI in the germline V gene. CDR3 size: 17 residues. The V gene lost 4 bases and the J gene lost 0 bases, with 13 bases spanning the gap.

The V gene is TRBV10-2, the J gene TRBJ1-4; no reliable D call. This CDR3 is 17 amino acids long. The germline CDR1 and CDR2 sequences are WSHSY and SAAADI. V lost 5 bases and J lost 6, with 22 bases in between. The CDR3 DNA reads TGCGCCAGCAGTCCCCAGACAAGGCGCCGACCCGATGAAAAACTGTTTTTT. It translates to CASSPQTRRRPDEKLFF.

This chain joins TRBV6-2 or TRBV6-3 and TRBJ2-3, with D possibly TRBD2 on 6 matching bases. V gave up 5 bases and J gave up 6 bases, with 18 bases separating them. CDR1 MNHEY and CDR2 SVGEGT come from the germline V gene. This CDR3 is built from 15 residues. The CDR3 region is CASSTFDHAGDTQYF. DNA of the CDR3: TGTGCCAGCAGTACCTTCGACCATGCGGGGGATACGCAGTATTTT.

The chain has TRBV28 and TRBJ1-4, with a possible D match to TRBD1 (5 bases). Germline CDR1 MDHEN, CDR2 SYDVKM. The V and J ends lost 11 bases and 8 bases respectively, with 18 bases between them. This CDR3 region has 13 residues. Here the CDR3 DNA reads TGTGCCTGTGTCGGGACGATTGGGGAAAAACTGTTTTTT. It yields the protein CACVGTIGEKLFF. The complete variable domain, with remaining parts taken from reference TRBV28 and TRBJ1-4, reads DVKVTQSSRYLVKRTGEKVFLECVQDMDHENMFWYRQDPGLGLRLIYFSYDVKMKEKGDIPEGYSVSREKKERFSLILESASTNQTSMYLCACVGTIGEKLFFGSGTQLSVL.